Each of the 23 T cell receptor beta chains below was sequenced from the same sample in a study of T-cell memory formation after mild COVID-19. TCRdb re-called the 5' RACE reads with MiXCR, one entry per CDR3 protein. The sample yields over 350,000 distinct CDR3 sequences, about 16% seen once. The sequencing sample was made of PBMCs or a T cell subset sorted from them (not recorded which). Receptor source: a young man who had mild COVID-19 (a few samples of this study predate the infection). Cell type and time point are not known.

The chain is built from TRBV7-6 and TRBJ2-3, with 8 bases that match TRBD2. Germline lookup yields CDR1 SGHVS and CDR2 FNYEAQ. Trimming removed 7 bases from V and 7 bases from J; junction bases left unmatched: 13. The CDR3 length is 15 residues. The CDR3 DNA follows: TGTGCCAGCACCGCCCGGACTAGCAAAACATATACGCAGTATTTT. Protein sequence: CASTARTSKTYTQYF. The entire variable domain, with the rest obtained from reference TRBV7-6 and TRBJ2-3, is as follows: GAGVSQSPRYKVTKRGQDVALRCDPISGHVSLYWYRQALGQGPEFLTYFNYEAQQDKSGLPNDRFSAERPEGSISTLTIQRTEQRDSAMYRCASTARTSKTYTQYFGPGTRLTVL.

This chain joins TRBV7-2 and TRBJ1-2, with unresolved D. Germline V gene data show CDR1 as SGHTA and CDR2 as FQGNSA. The ends were cut back, 11 bases at V and 2 bases at J, with 9 bases in the middle. This CDR3 has 11 amino acids. As DNA, the CDR3 is TGTGCCTCGGGCGGGAACTATGGCTACACCTTC. The encoded protein is CASGGNYGYTF.

The chain is built from TRBV5-1 and TRBJ1-1; a weak D match, TRBD1 (6 bases). This CDR3 is built from 15 residues. CDR1 is SGHRS and CDR2 is YFSETQ in the germline V gene. V lost 2 bases to trimming and J lost 7 bases, with 18 bases between them. The CDR3 bases are TGCGCCAGCAGCTTAAACAACTACAGAGGGGGTGAAGCTTTCTTT. Translated: CASSLNNYRGGEAFF.

This clonotype was recorded a few times. The J gene is TRBJ2-5, the V gene TRBV7-3, with 8 bases lining up with TRBD2. The length of the CDR3 is 15 residues. J lost 4 bases, V lost 0 bases, and 4 bases had no gene match. Germline loops: CDR1 SGHTA, CDR2 FQGTGA. Here the CDR3 DNA reads TGTGCCAGCAGCTTAACGGGACTAGATTCAGAGACCCAGTACTTC. This translates into CASSLTGLDSETQYF.

This clonotype has just a few counts. DNA of the CDR3: TGCGCCAGCAGCTTGAGTTCTGCGAACACCGGGGAGCTGTTTTTT. It codes for CASSLSSANTGELFF. The chain recombines TRBV5-1 with TRBJ2-2; D call uncertain. The CDR3 spans 15 residues. Trimming removed 1 base from V and 0 bases from J, with 7 bases in between. The germline gives CDR1 SGHRS, CDR2 YFSETQ.

This clonotype showed up just a few times. V gene TRBV4-1 combines with J gene TRBJ1-1; D might be TRBD1 (6 bases). V shed 1 base and J shed 5 bases, with 17 bases lying between them. The CDR3 consists of 16 residues. Germline values: CDR1 MGHRA, CDR2 YSYEKL. For the CDR3, the DNA is TGCGCCAGCAGCCAAGCCCCGGGGGGGGGCGAAACTGAAGCTTTCTTT. Translated: CASSQAPGGGETEAFF.

This clonotype showed up just a few times. The chain uses TRBV7-9 and TRBJ1-5; D remains unclear. Trimming took off 6 bases at V and 1 base at J, with 10 bases between the two ends. The germline V gene has CDR1 SEHNR and CDR2 FQNEAQ (reference sequence). This CDR3 region has 14 residues. The DNA of the CDR3 is TGTGCCAGCAGTAAGGGAGCCAGCAATCAGCCCCAGCATTTT. Residues: CASSKGASNQPQHF.

The CDR3 protein is CASSIDVINTEAFF. CDR3 nucleotides: TGTGCCAGTAGTATCGACGTAATAAACACTGAAGCTTTCTTT. This chain uses TRBV19 with TRBJ1-1, with D uncertain. The length of the CDR3 is 14 residues. CDR1 and CDR2 from the germline V gene are LNHDA and SQIVND (reference sequence). Trimming shortened V by 3 bases and J by 2 bases, and 10 bases separated the two germline ends.

This clonotype was observed at least ten times. The V gene is TRBV12-3 or TRBV12-4, the J gene TRBJ1-1, with 12 bases matching TRBD1. The ends lost 6 bases at V and 7 bases at J; junction bases unmatched: 15. CDR3 length: 17 residues. Written as DNA, the CDR3 is TGTGCCAGCAGCGCCAATCCGGGACAGGGGGCCGGGGGTGAAGCTTTCTTT. Its protein product is CASSANPGQGAGGEAFF.

The chain carries TRBV2 and TRBJ2-7; weak D call: TRBD2 (5 bases). This CDR3 contains 16 residues. CDR1 is SNHLY, CDR2 FYNNEI, per germline. The V gene lost 6 bases and the J gene lost 1 base, with 19 bases spanning the gap. CDR3 DNA: TGTGCCAGCAGCAATCCGCTAGCCGGTCCGTCCTACGAGCAGTACGTC. Translating it yields CASSNPLAGPSYEQYV.

The chain recombines TRBV4-3 with TRBJ2-3; 10 nucleotides line up with TRBD2. V shed 4 bases and J 4 bases; nucleotides not matched to a gene: 8. This CDR3 is 16 amino acids long. The germline V gene has CDR1 LGHNA and CDR2 YSLEER. The CDR3 coding sequence is TGCGCCAGCAGCCGAGAAGCGGGGGGGCATCCAGATACGCAGTATTTT. Residues: CASSREAGGHPDTQYF.

This clonotype was detected only a few times. The chain carries TRBV7-9 and TRBJ2-3, with D perhaps given as TRBD1 or TRBD2 (5 bases each). V lost 1 base and J lost 4, with 24 bases in between. Germline V gives CDR1 SEHNR, CDR2 FQNEAQ (reference sequence). The CDR3 is 19 amino acids. In DNA, the CDR3 is TGTGCCAGCAGCTTAGGCCGGGACGTCCCTTTGTCAACGGCAGATACGCAGTATTTT. The encoded protein is CASSLGRDVPLSTADTQYF.

This clonotype has just a few counts. V and J are TRBV4-1 and TRBJ1-5; 7 positions agree with TRBD1. The junction had 9 bases not matched to a gene; V was cut back by 3 bases and J by 10 bases. The CDR3 extends over 14 amino acids. Per the germline V gene, CDR1 is MGHRA and CDR2 is YSYEKL. The CDR3, as DNA: TGCGCCAGCAGCCAGACGACAGGGCTGGGACCCCAGCATTTT. It translates to CASSQTTGLGPQHF.

CDR3 nucleotide sequence: TGTGCCAGCAGCTTAGTATCGGGGGACTATGGCTACACCTTC. Amino acids: CASSLVSGDYGYTF. The chain links TRBV7-2 to TRBJ1-2; TRBD1 might be the D (5 bases). The CDR3 sequence is 14 residues long. V was cut by 1 base and J by 3 bases, with 9 bases left in between. CDR1 and CDR2 from the germline V gene are SGHTA and FQGNSA.

This clonotype was counted between two and nine times. The V and J genes are TRBV6-1 and TRBJ2-3, with D tentatively TRBD1 (5 bases). Trimming pared 4 bases from V and 4 bases from J, leaving 18 bases between. This CDR3 comprises 16 residues. CDR1 is MNHNS, CDR2 SASEGT, per germline. As DNA, the CDR3 is TGTGCCAGCAGTGGAGACTGGAGCCGACAGTCAGATACGCAGTATTTT. Translated, it gives CASSGDWSRQSDTQYF.

This clonotype has only a few counts. The CDR3 DNA reads as TGTGCCAGCAGCTTAGAGGCGCACGATAGCAATCAGCCCCAGCATTTT. It encodes CASSLEAHDSNQPQHF. V is TRBV7-8 and J is TRBJ1-5; D gene ambiguous. The CDR3 loop spans 16 amino acids. In germline, CDR1 is SGHVS, CDR2 FQNEAQ. V lost 1 base, J lost 0 bases, and 10 bases lay in between.

This clonotype was picked up a small number of times. The rearrangement joins TRBV7-8 to TRBJ2-2, with unresolved D. Per germline, CDR1 SGHVS and CDR2 FQNEAQ. The CDR3 consists of 14 residues. V shed 7 bases and J shed 1 base, with 10 bases lying between them. CDR3 loop: CASTFQRNTGELFF. DNA for the CDR3: TGTGCCAGCACCTTTCAGAGGAACACCGGGGAGCTGTTTTTT.

This clonotype was counted a few times. The rearrangement links TRBV5-6 to TRBJ2-1, with D tentatively TRBD1 (6 bases). Germline CDR1 is SGHDT and CDR2 is YYEEEE. This CDR3 spans 11 amino acids. V lost 7 bases, J lost 9 bases, and 11 bases lay in between. CDR3 amino acids: CASLGAGEQFF. As DNA, the CDR3 is TGTGCCAGCTTGGGGGCAGGTGAGCAGTTCTTC.

The rearrangement uses TRBV6-5 and TRBJ1-6; no clear D. Germline CDR1 is MNHEY and CDR2 is SVGAGI. This CDR3 contains 15 residues. V was pared by 6 bases and J by 1 base, with 10 bases between. Written as DNA, the CDR3 is TGTGCCAGCAGCCGGGTGAGGTCCTATAATTCACCCCTCCACTTT. The encoded protein is CASSRVRSYNSPLHF.

The chain recombines TRBV10-2 with TRBJ2-3; 10 nucleotides match TRBD2. The germline V gene has CDR1 WSHSY and CDR2 SAAADI. Losses at the gene ends were 7 bases for V and 5 bases for J; bases not matched to a gene: 6. The CDR3 totals 14 residues. CDR3 nucleotide sequence: TGCGCCAGCATAAGCGGGGGGGCAATAGATACGCAGTATTTT. Its translation: CASISGGAIDTQYF.

This clonotype was found many times. The rearrangement links TRBV12-3 or TRBV12-4 to TRBJ1-5, with unresolved D. Trimming pared 2 bases from V and 7 bases from J, leaving 9 bases between. The CDR3 extends over 13 amino acids. CDR3 loop: CASSLSVGQPQHF. CDR3 DNA sequence: TGTGCCAGCAGTTTATCGGTAGGACAGCCCCAGCATTTT.

This clonotype turned up a few times. The chain carries TRBV11-2 and TRBJ2-5; either TRBD1 or TRBD2 may fit D (5 bases each). CDR1 is SGHAT, CDR2 FQNNGV, per germline. The CDR3 totals 14 residues. Trimming removed 3 bases from V and 5 bases from J, with 13 bases in between. In DNA form, the CDR3 reads TGTGCCAGCAGCTTCGGGACGTCTGTGGAGACCCAGTACTTC. It specifies CASSFGTSVETQYF.

The sample holds a few counts of this clonotype. The chain links TRBV19 to TRBJ2-3; TRBD1 matches at 9 bases. The germline gives CDR1 LNHDA, CDR2 SQIVND (reference sequence). J lost 4 bases, V lost 4 bases, and 3 bases had no gene match. The CDR3 extends over 14 amino acids. CDR3 sequence reads: CASSNGQGPDTQYF. CDR3 DNA: TGTGCCAGTAGTAACGGACAGGGGCCAGATACGCAGTATTTT.